The rows below give T cell receptor beta chains drawn from one sample of a study of radiotherapy plus CTLA-4 blockade in lung cancer. Data came from immunoSEQ multiplex PCR; TCRdb stores just in-frame clones and leaves some out. The data show about 48,000 clones, with approximately 86% seen just once and under 20% held by the top ten. This specimen was peripheral blood, taken from a patient treated with radiotherapy plus ipilimumab. All receptors derive from a human donor with non-small cell lung cancer that progressed on radiotherapy plus ipilimumab. Some clones in this sample may be carry-over from other donors' samples. The conserved cysteine and the conserved F or W are not part of the CDR3 here. A D gene is named only where the DNA matches it firmly.

v_call	d_call	cdr3_aa
TRBV14	TRBD1	ASSQRQGDNYGYT
TRBV6-5	TRBD2	ASSYSTSGGYNEQF
TRBV19	TRBD2	ASSSRASGRTDTQY
TRBV5-1	TRBD1	ASSPRTGDNEQF
TRBV2	NA	ASSERGAKSPLH
TRBV27	NA	ASSLSFRNYEQY
TRBV19	TRBD1	ASKLRDSHQPQH
TRBV29-1	TRBD1	SARGQGGNTGELF
TRBV5-1	TRBD1	ASSLGLRQGNTEAF
TRBV10-3	NA	AISEGAGNQPQH
TRBV7-9	TRBD2	ASVRTSGRGGTGELF
TRBV2	NA	ASRWERDQPQH
TRBV19	NA	ASSPSGGVWGEAF
TRBV19	TRBD2	ASSIDRSLAGAILNEQF
TRBV10-3	TRBD2	AITRGGSYEQY
TRBV4-3	NA	ASSQVRQGRLGYT
TRBV5-1	NA	ASSLGYRGEKLF
TRBV11-3	TRBD2	ASSTPGLAGGKQF
TRBV7-8	NA	ASSFRGRELF
TRBV5-6	TRBD1	ASSLTGGERAEAF
TRBV19	NA	ASSVTGSSYNEQF
TRBV4-2	NA	ASSRQITYNEQF
TRBV5-1	NA	ASSLVGQNTEAF
TRBV30	NA	AWSPSGELF
TRBV18	TRBD2	ASSPPGLALGGEQF
TRBV5-1	TRBD2	ASSFTSGSSYNEQF
TRBV5-6	TRBD1	ASSLVQGARTEAF
TRBV7-9	TRBD2	ASSLFAGGRDTQY
TRBV6-4	TRBD2	ASSGRLAGGEQF
TRBV25-1	NA	ASSERVGSSYNEQF
TRBV5-1	NA	ASSLGSGLSYEQY
TRBV2	TRBD2	ASSLTGLAVLYEQY
TRBV19	TRBD2	ASTLGLASTDTQY